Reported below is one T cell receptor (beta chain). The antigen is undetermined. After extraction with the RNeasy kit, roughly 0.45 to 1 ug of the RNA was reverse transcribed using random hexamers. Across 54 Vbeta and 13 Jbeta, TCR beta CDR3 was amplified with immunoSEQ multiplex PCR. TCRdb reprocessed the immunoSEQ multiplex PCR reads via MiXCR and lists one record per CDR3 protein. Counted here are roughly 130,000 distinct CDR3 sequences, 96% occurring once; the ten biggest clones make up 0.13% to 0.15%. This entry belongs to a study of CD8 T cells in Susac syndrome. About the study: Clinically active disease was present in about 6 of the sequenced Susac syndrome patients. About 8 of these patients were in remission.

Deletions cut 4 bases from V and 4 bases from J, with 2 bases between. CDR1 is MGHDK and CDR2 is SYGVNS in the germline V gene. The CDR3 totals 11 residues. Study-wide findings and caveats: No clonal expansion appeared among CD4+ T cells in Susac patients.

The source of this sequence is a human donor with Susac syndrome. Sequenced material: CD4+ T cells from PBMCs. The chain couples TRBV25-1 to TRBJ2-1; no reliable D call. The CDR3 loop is CASSVYNEQFF. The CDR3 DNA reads TGTGCCAGCAGTGTGTACAATGAGCAGTTCTTC.